The present entry profiles one T cell receptor (beta chain) with its context. What it binds is unknown. This entry comes from a study of shared clonotypes between healthy human individuals. Using roughly 180 ng DNA, approximately 27,000 T cell genomes, the sorted-subset replicate PCRs were run. Assay used: immunoSEQ multiplex PCR; TCRdb lists only in-frame clones, some missing. The sample lists about 680,000 clones, about three quarters occurring once. The germline V gene has CDR1 MDHEN and CDR2 SYDVKM. CDR3 length: 15 amino acids. V shed 7 bases and J 3 bases; nucleotides not matched to a gene: 9. The study, taken as a whole, reports: With few donors, the genetic and exposure-history diversity represented was limited. Rarefaction revealed incomplete sorted-subset sequencing despite large depth.

The chain carries TRBV28 and TRBJ1-5; 7 nucleotides agree with TRBD1. Source material: memory CD4+ T cells sorted from blood. Described subset: CD45RA-negative fraction. This clonotype was obtained from a woman in her thirties in good health. This CDR3 reads CASKGSGQNNQPQHF. In DNA, the CDR3 is TGTGCCAGCAAGGGTTCGGGACAGAACAATCAGCCCCAGCATTTT.